This T cell receptor beta chain was sequenced for a study of neurological immune-mediated disorders. TCRdb re-called the 5' RACE reads with MiXCR, one entry per CDR3 protein. The top ten hold over 1% of the sample, which has 100,000 to 150,000 distinct CDR3 sequences, about 3.4% seen once. Study observations and caveats: Phylogenetic grouping put 18 of 34 multiple sclerosis patients' repertoires into one related-CDR3 cluster, a possible signature.

This CDR3 has 13 amino acids. V was cut by 6 bases and J by 0 bases, with 11 bases left in between. Germline assignment: CDR1 DFQATT and CDR2 SNEGSKA (reference sequence). This clonotype has ten or more counts. Its antigen is as yet unknown. The receptor was derived from a woman aged 25 to 39 with multiple sclerosis. This sequence joins TRBV20-1 and TRBJ1-1, with D hard to call. The sequencing input was PBMCs. CDR3 protein: CSAPGLMNTEAFF. For the CDR3, the DNA is TGCAGTGCCCCAGGTTTGATGAACACTGAAGCTTTCTTT.